The clone carrying this T cell receptor (beta chain) appeared a few times. Its specificity is unknown. The PCR ran on 60 Vbeta and 13 Jbeta primers. Assay: immunoSEQ multiplex PCR; the TCRdb copy retains only in-frame clones and omits some. The repertoire includes approximately 90,000 clones, 6.5% to 8% of them detected once, and roughly 2.1% sits in the top ten. This specimen comes from a study of cytomegalovirus exposure and HLA in healthy donors. Study in general: Caucasian-associated ancestry cluster membership applied to 75% to 85% of several hundred genotyped donors.

General study points: A missense DCLRE1C variant was associated with V- and J-gene trimming of TCR beta chains in a later analysis, and an independent cohort replicated the association. Altogether, some 160 TCR beta chains were recorded as cytomegalovirus-associated. The later analysis indicated that the majority of CMV-associated TCR beta chains appeared HLA-restricted.

Trimming cost V 1 base and J 4 bases; bases outside gene matches: 6. CDR1 is SGHTA and CDR2 is FQGNSA in the germline V gene. The CDR3 consists of 15 residues. The chain uses TRBV7-2 and TRBJ2-7; 8 bases fit TRBD1. This TCR derives from a man aged 50-60 years in good health and CMV-seronegative. Sequences were obtained from PBMCs. CDR3 nucleotide sequence: TGTGCCAGCAGCTTAGGGACAGGGCTAACGTACGAGCAGTACTTC. It specifies CASSLGTGLTYEQYF. Complete variable domain (other parts from reference TRBV7-2 and TRBJ2-7): GAGVSQSPSNKVTEKGKDVELRCDPISGHTALYWYRQSLGQGLEFLIYFQGNSAPDKSGLPSDRFSAERTGGSVSTLTIQRTQQEDSAVYLCASSLGTGLTYEQYFGPGTRLTVT.